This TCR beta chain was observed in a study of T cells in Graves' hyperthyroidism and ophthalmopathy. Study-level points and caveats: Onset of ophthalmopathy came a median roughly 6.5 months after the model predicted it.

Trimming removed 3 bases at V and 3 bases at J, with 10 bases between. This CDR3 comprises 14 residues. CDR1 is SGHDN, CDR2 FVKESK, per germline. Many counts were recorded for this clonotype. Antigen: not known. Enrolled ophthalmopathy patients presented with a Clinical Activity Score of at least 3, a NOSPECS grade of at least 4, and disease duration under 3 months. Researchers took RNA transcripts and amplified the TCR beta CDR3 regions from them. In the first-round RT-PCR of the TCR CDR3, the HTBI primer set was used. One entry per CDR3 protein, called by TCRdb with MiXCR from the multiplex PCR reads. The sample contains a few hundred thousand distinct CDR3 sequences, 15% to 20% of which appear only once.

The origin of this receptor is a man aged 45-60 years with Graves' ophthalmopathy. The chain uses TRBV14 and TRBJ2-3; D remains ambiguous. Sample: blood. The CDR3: CASSQLVGTDTQYF. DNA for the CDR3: TGTGCCAGCAGCCAGCTAGTGGGGACAGATACGCAGTATTTT. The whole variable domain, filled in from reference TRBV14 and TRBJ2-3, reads EAGVTQFPSHSVIEKGQTVTLRCDPISGHDNLYWYRRVMGKEIKFLLHFVKESKQDESGMPNNRFLAERTGGTYSTLKVQPAELEDSGVYFCASSQLVGTDTQYFGPGTRLTVL.